What follows are 24 T cell receptor beta chains derived from one specimen sequenced in a study of blood T cell repertoires in COVID-19. The table came from immunoSEQ multiplex PCR; TCRdb's copy has only in-frame clones and leaves some out. The sample holds tens of thousands of clones, just over 90% seen once. The sequenced material came from peripheral blood. All receptors come from a human donor in a cohort sampled during active COVID-19.

The gene calls are TRBV11-2 and TRBJ1-2; D unclear. Per germline, CDR1 SGHAT and CDR2 FQNNGV. Trimming cost V 3 bases and J 7 bases, with 12 bases left between them. The CDR3 has 13 residues. This chain's CDR3 is CASSLIRDGGYTF. CDR3 coding DNA: TGTGCCAGCAGCTTGATCCGGGATGGTGGCTACACCTTC.

The chain combines TRBV28 with TRBJ1-4; D gene unclear. The CDR3 is made up of 14 amino acids. V was cut by 8 bases and J by 4 bases, with 14 bases left in between. In germline, CDR1 is MDHEN, CDR2 SYDVKM. CDR3 nucleotides: TGTGCCAGCTCTCGGGGTGGGAGTAATGAAAAACTGTTTTTT. It encodes CASSRGGSNEKLFF.

The chain has TRBV6-5 and TRBJ2-7; 9 bases match TRBD1. CDR1 is MNHEY and CDR2 is SVGAGI in the germline V gene. This CDR3 has 15 residues. The V and J ends lost 7 bases and 2 bases, in that order; junction bases with no gene match: 9. In nucleotides, the CDR3 is TGTGCCAGCAAACTTCGACAGGGGGGTCCCTACGAGCAGTACTTC. Translation gives CASKLRQGGPYEQYF.

The chain recombines TRBV3-1 (or the pseudogene TRBV3-2) with TRBJ1-1; 7 bases map to TRBD1. The CDR3 length is 13 residues. J gave up 11 bases and V 4 bases, and 10 bases lay outside the gene matches. Germline loops: CDR1 LGHDT, CDR2 YNNKEL (reference sequence). Here the CDR3 DNA reads TGTGCCAGCAGCCGTAGGACAGGTCTCGAGGCTTTCTTT. Protein product: CASSRRTGLEAFF.

This clone has more than one count but fewer than ten. The CDR3 region has the DNA TGTGCCTGGGGGCGTGACAGGTACGAGCAGTACTTC. This gives the protein CAWGRDRYEQYF. This chain uses TRBV30 with TRBJ2-7, with a weak D call TRBD1 (6 bases). The germline gives CDR1 GTSNPN, CDR2 SVGIG (reference sequence). The V end was cut by 5 bases, the J end by 4 bases, with 12 bases between. This CDR3 is 12 amino acids long. Full variable domain (rest looked up from reference TRBV30 and TRBJ2-7): SQTIHQWPATLVQPVGSPLSLECTVEGTSNPNLYWYRQAAGRGLQLLFYSVGIGQISSEVPQNLSASRPQDRQFILSSKKLLLSDSGFYLCAWGRDRYEQYFGPGTRLTVT.

This clone was counted a single time. This chain connects TRBV18 to TRBJ1-5; TRBD1 agrees at 11 bases. This CDR3 has 17 amino acids. Germline CDR1 is KGHSH and CDR2 is LQKENI. Losses at the gene ends were 6 bases for V and 7 bases for J; bases not matched to a gene: 14. The CDR3 here is CASSRDSGQGGGQPQHF. CDR3 nucleotide sequence: TGTGCCAGCTCCCGAGACTCGGGACAGGGGGGCGGCCAGCCCCAGCATTTT.

V gene TRBV10-1 combines with J gene TRBJ2-3; TRBD2 aligns across 9 bases. Germline lookup yields CDR1 WNHNN and CDR2 SYGVQD (reference sequence). The CDR3 contains 15 residues. Trimming cost V 5 bases and J 6 bases; bases outside gene matches: 9. The DNA of the CDR3 is TGCGCCAGCAGTCCCCAAGCGGGAGGTGGGGATACGCAGTATTTT. This translates into CASSPQAGGGDTQYF.

The chain links TRBV28 to TRBJ2-6; no firm D call. From germline, CDR1 is MDHEN and CDR2 SYDVKM. CDR3 length: 17 amino acids. The V end lost 2 bases, the J end lost 0 bases, and 11 bases lay between the germline ends. CDR3 loop: CASSLVRFSSGANVLTF. The DNA of the CDR3 is TGTGCCAGCAGTTTAGTCAGGTTTAGCTCTGGGGCCAACGTCCTGACTTTC.

The chain couples TRBV3-1 (or the pseudogene TRBV3-2) to TRBJ2-1; 8 positions agree with TRBD2. CDR3 length: 13 amino acids. Trimming at V came to 4 bases and at J to 6 bases, leaving 2 bases not matched to a gene. Germline assignment: CDR1 LGHDT and CDR2 YNNKEL (reference sequence). Here the CDR3 reads CASSPRGGNEQFF. CDR3 nucleotide sequence: TGTGCCAGCAGCCCCCGGGGGGGCAATGAGCAGTTCTTC.

V gene TRBV4-3 combines with J gene TRBJ2-1, with no clear D. Trimming stripped 1 base from V and 9 bases from J, with 19 bases between. The CDR3 has 16 residues. Germline CDR1 and CDR2: LGHNA and YSLEER. CDR3 coding DNA: TGCGCCAGCAGCCAAGGGAGAACCCTAGGAGTAAGTGAGCAGTTCTTC. This translates into CASSQGRTLGVSEQFF.

The V and J genes are TRBV2 and TRBJ1-6; TRBD1 matches 10 bases. Germline CDR1 SNHLY, CDR2 FYNNEI. V lost 3 bases, J lost 5 bases, and 1 base stayed unmatched. The CDR3 has 15 residues. CDR3 in amino acids: CASSDGQGDNSPLHF. CDR3 sequence (DNA): TGTGCCAGCAGTGACGGACAGGGGGATAATTCACCCCTCCACTTT.

The chain is built from TRBV6-5 and TRBJ2-4; TRBD2 matches 7 bases. Germline CDR1 is MNHEY and CDR2 is SVGAGI. The V segment lost 8 bases and the J segment 6 bases; nucleotides outside the gene matches: 10. CDR3 size: 14 residues. The CDR3: CASGMREGGNIQYF. As DNA, the CDR3 is TGTGCCAGCGGGATGAGGGAGGGAGGAAACATTCAGTACTTC.

This clone was recorded once. The V gene is TRBV5-1, the J gene TRBJ2-7; 9 nucleotides match TRBD1. The V gene's germline CDR1 is SGHRS and CDR2 YFSETQ. J gave up 6 bases and V 5 bases, and 9 bases lay outside the gene matches. The CDR3 covers 14 residues. Here the CDR3 DNA reads TGCGCCAGCAGTCTCGGGACAGGGCATGGCGAGCAGTACTTC. It encodes CASSLGTGHGEQYF.

The rearrangement links TRBV21-1 to TRBJ2-7; the table's D call TRBD2 went unverified against the DNA. TRBV21-1 is marked as a pseudogene. The CDR3 is made up of 17 amino acids. The CDR3 here is CASSKGGLAGVRYEQYF. The CDR3 DNA reads TGTGCCAGCAGCAAAGGGGGACTAGCGGGAGTTAGGTACGAGCAGTACTTC.

This sequence joins TRBV6-6 and TRBJ2-3; D is undetermined. In germline, CDR1 is MNHNY, CDR2 SVGAGI (reference sequence). The CDR3 is made up of 12 amino acids. The germline V and J ends were trimmed by 0 bases and 11 bases, with 9 bases remaining between them. The CDR3 DNA is TGTGCCAGCAGTTACTCGATGGCAGGGCAGTATTTT. Protein sequence: CASSYSMAGQYF.

This chain links TRBV7-9 with TRBJ2-5, with 11 bases that match TRBD1. Germline CDR1 and CDR2: SEHNR and FQNEAQ (reference sequence). Trimming removed 2 bases from V and 4 bases from J; junction bases left unmatched: 6. This CDR3 has 16 residues. CDR3 protein: CASSLTRTGGAETQYF. The CDR3, as DNA: TGTGCCAGCAGCTTAACTCGGACAGGGGGCGCAGAGACCCAGTACTTC.

The V and J genes are TRBV30 and TRBJ1-4; 7 nucleotides agree with TRBD1. Germline values: CDR1 GTSNPN, CDR2 SVGIG (reference sequence). Trimming removed 1 base from V and 2 bases from J; junction bases left unmatched: 1. This CDR3 region has 14 residues. The DNA for the CDR3 is TGTGCCTGGAGTGACAGGGGTACTAATGAAAAACTGTTTTTT. Residues: CAWSDRGTNEKLFF.

This clone appeared a single time. The chain has TRBV2 and TRBJ1-1; D is unclear. V lost 1 base to trimming and J lost 1 base, with 16 bases between them. CDR1 and CDR2 (germline): SNHLY, FYNNEI. This CDR3 comprises 17 residues. The CDR3 is CASSEGPRRLKNTEAFF. The CDR3 region has the DNA TGTGCCAGCAGTGAAGGTCCCCGGCGACTAAAGAACACTGAAGCTTTCTTT. The full variable domain, completed using reference TRBV2 and TRBJ1-1, is EPEVTQTPSHQVTQMGQEVILRCVPISNHLYFYWYRQILGQKVEFLVSFYNNEISEKSEIFDDQFSVERPDGSNFTLKIRSTKLEDSAMYFCASSEGPRRLKNTEAFFGQGTRLTVV.

V and J are TRBV28 and TRBJ1-1; 7 bases line up with TRBD1. This CDR3 is 12 amino acids long. CDR1 and CDR2 from the germline V gene are MDHEN and SYDVKM. With V trimmed by 4 bases and J by 10 bases, 6 bases remained unmatched. The chain's CDR3 is CASSYLYRGAFF. CDR3 nucleotide sequence: TGTGCCAGCAGTTATTTATACAGGGGAGCTTTCTTT.

The chain has TRBV27 and TRBJ2-2; D may be TRBD2 (7 bases). The CDR3 is made up of 15 amino acids. V lost 3 bases to trimming and J lost 6 bases, with 14 bases between them. CDR1 and CDR2 from the germline V gene are MNHEY and SMNVEV (reference sequence). The CDR3 here is CASSFRQGGAGELFF. The CDR3 DNA sequence: TGTGCCAGCAGTTTTCGACAAGGGGGGGCCGGGGAGCTGTTTTTT.

V usage is TRBV25-1 and J usage is TRBJ1-2, with 8 bases aligning to TRBD1. The germline V gene encodes CDR1 MGHDK and CDR2 SYGVNS. CDR3 size: 15 residues. The trim removed 3 bases at V and 5 bases at J, leaving 8 bases unmatched. The CDR3 spells CASSEHSDRDYGYTF. CDR3 bases: TGTGCCAGCAGTGAGCACTCGGACAGGGATTATGGCTACACCTTC.

This clone was seen a handful of times. The rearrangement links TRBV5-4 to TRBJ2-7, with 12 bases lining up with TRBD2. The V segment lost 5 bases and the J segment 2 bases; nucleotides outside the gene matches: 5. CDR3 length: 15 amino acids. Germline V gene lookup returns CDR1 SGHNT and CDR2 YYREEE (reference sequence). The CDR3 DNA is TGTGCCAGCAGGCTAGCGGGAGGGAGCCCCTACGAGCAGTACTTC. Protein: CASRLAGGSPYEQYF.

V and J are TRBV3-1 (or the pseudogene TRBV3-2) and TRBJ2-3, with 7 nucleotides matching TRBD2. CDR1 is LGHDT and CDR2 is YNNKEL in the germline V gene (reference sequence). This CDR3 contains 15 residues. The trim removed 3 bases at V and 2 bases at J, leaving 5 bases unmatched. The CDR3 region has the DNA TGTGCCAGCAGCCAGGGCGGGAGTCTCACAGATACGCAGTATTTT. Translation gives CASSQGGSLTDTQYF.

This clone was seen only a few times. CDR3 loop: CASSSMTAETQYF. CDR3 nucleotide sequence: TGTGCCAGCAGCTCGATGACAGCAGAGACCCAGTACTTC. The chain couples TRBV11-3 to TRBJ2-5; a possible D gene is TRBD1 (5 bases). V shed 4 bases and J shed 4 bases, with 10 bases lying between them. The CDR3 covers 13 residues. Germline loops: CDR1 SGHNT, CDR2 YENEEA.